This note documents a single T cell receptor beta chain sequence. The target antigen is unknown. Germline V gene lookup returns CDR1 MGHDK and CDR2 SYGVNS. The CDR3 consists of 14 residues. The V gene end was trimmed by 4 bases and the J gene end by 5 bases; junction bases not matched to a gene: 6. CD4+ T cells from unexposed donors were obtained before the COVID-19 pandemic (2011-2018). The cells were cultured for about ten days before CD4+ T cells were isolated. This sample was included in a study of CD4 T cells in relation to SARS-CoV-2 and coronaviruses. For the study at large: After roughly 11 days of antigen culture, PBMC TCR beta CDR3s were sequenced. General study findings and limits: In around three fifths of donors, memory CD4+ clonotypes crossrecognized SARS-CoV-2 and at least one common cold coronavirus spike.

The method was immunoSEQ multiplex PCR; TCRdb's version includes in-frame clones alone and lacks a portion of them. This table holds about 23,000 clones, 75% to 85% found once. Source material: CD4+ T cells from PBMCs, cultured in vitro. This chain uses TRBV25-1 with TRBJ1-2; 8 bases map to TRBD1. The sequence was obtained from a human donor in good health. CDR3 sequence reads: CASSATGVGYGYTF. Written as DNA, the CDR3 is TGTGCCAGCAGTGCGACAGGGGTGGGGTATGGCTACACCTTC.